These 27 T cell receptor beta chains share one sample of origin, sequenced in a study of cytomegalovirus exposure and HLA in healthy donors. TCRdb's table, derived via immunoSEQ multiplex PCR, lists solely in-frame clones and lacks some. Of some 98,000 clones listed, roughly 89% were seen once; the top ten hold around 3.9%. The source material was PBMCs. The receptors come from a woman younger than 45 in good health and CMV-seronegative.

CDR3 coding DNA: TGTGCCAGCAGGCCCGGGACTAGCGGGACCGCAGATACGCAGTATTTT. This encodes CASRPGTSGTADTQYF. The V call is TRBV7-2, the J call TRBJ2-3, with 13 bases lining up with TRBD2. Germline assignment: CDR1 SGHTA and CDR2 FQGNSA. Trimming at V came to 6 bases and at J to 4 bases, leaving 7 bases not matched to a gene. The CDR3 contains 16 residues.

The CDR3 sequence: CASSLPRVGQGRKHNEQFF. DNA for the CDR3: TGTGCCAGCAGCTTACCCCGAGTTGGACAGGGACGCAAACACAATGAGCAGTTCTTC. The V call is TRBV7-9, the J call TRBJ2-1; 8 bases line up with TRBD1. Germline lookup yields CDR1 SEHNR and CDR2 FQNEAQ (reference sequence). The CDR3 sequence is 19 residues long. Trimming removed 2 bases from V and 5 bases from J; junction bases left unmatched: 17. Combining the CDR3 with reference TRBV7-9 and TRBJ2-1 gives the whole variable domain DTGVSQNPRHKITKRGQNVTFRCDPISEHNRLYWYRQTLGQGPEFLTYFQNEAQLEKSRLLSDRFSAERPKGSFSTLEIQRTEQGDSAMYLCASSLPRVGQGRKHNEQFFGPGTRLTVL.

CDR3 in DNA: TGCGCCAGCAGCACCCGGGGACAAAACACCGGGGAGCTGTTTTTT. It encodes CASSTRGQNTGELFF. This chain links TRBV5-1 with TRBJ2-2; maybe TRBD1 (6 bases). Germline V gene lookup returns CDR1 SGHRS and CDR2 YFSETQ. The CDR3 totals 15 residues. Trimming left V 4 bases short and J 2 bases short, with 12 bases between.

CDR3 bases: TGTGCCAGCAGCCAAGAATTTACAGGCAGACCGAACACTGAAGCTTTCTTT. Its translation: CASSQEFTGRPNTEAFF. The V call is TRBV14, the J call TRBJ1-1, with D possibly TRBD1 on 5 matching bases. Trimming took 0 bases from V and 1 from J, leaving 15 bases between them. The CDR3 extends over 17 amino acids. The germline gives CDR1 SGHDN, CDR2 FVKESK. Using reference TRBV14 and TRBJ1-1 for the parts outside the CDR3, the full variable domain is EAGVTQFPSHSVIEKGQTVTLRCDPISGHDNLYWYRRVMGKEIKFLLHFVKESKQDESGMPNNRFLAERTGGTYSTLKVQPAELEDSGVYFCASSQEFTGRPNTEAFFGQGTRLTVV.

V usage is TRBV25-1 and J usage is TRBJ2-6, with D uncertain. CDR1 is MGHDK, CDR2 SYGVNS, per germline. The CDR3 loop spans 14 amino acids. V lost 7 bases and J 0 bases, leaving 7 bases between the germline ends. CDR3 sequence reads: CASNSRSGANVLTF. CDR3 sequence (DNA): TGTGCCAGCAACTCCCGCTCTGGGGCCAACGTCCTGACTTTC.

The chain combines TRBV6-1 with TRBJ1-4; D not resolved. Germline assignment: CDR1 MNHNS and CDR2 SASEGT. CDR3 length equals 16 residues. V lost 1 base and J lost 12, with 21 bases in between. The CDR3 coding sequence is TGTGCCAGCAGTGAAGAGGCAGGTCCCCGGGGTCATCAACTGTTTTTT. Its translation: CASSEEAGPRGHQLFF.

This chain joins TRBV9 and TRBJ2-1, with TRBD2 identical over 7 bases. Looked up from germline, CDR1 is SGDLS and CDR2 is YYNGEE. V lost 0 bases and J lost 12; bases outside the gene matches: 6. This CDR3 is 13 amino acids long. CDR3 bases: TGTGCCAGCAGCGTAGCGGGCGCGGGGGTGCAGTTCTTC. This encodes CASSVAGAGVQFF.

This clone was picked up one time. This chain connects TRBV29-1 to TRBJ2-3, with 7 positions matching TRBD2. The V gene end was trimmed by 8 bases and the J gene end by 7 bases; junction bases not matched to a gene: 15. The CDR3 has 14 residues. Germline loops: CDR1 SQVTM, CDR2 ANQGSEA. CDR3 protein: CSTEGTGGRNTQYF. In DNA form, the CDR3 reads TGCAGCACCGAGGGGACGGGAGGTAGAAATACGCAGTATTTT.

The chain employs TRBV7-3 and TRBJ1-2; D gene ambiguous. This CDR3 spans 13 amino acids. V lost 8 bases, J lost 2 bases, and 12 bases lay in between. The germline V gene has CDR1 SGHTA and CDR2 FQGTGA. This CDR3 is CASRGEGNYGYTF. CDR3 DNA: TGTGCCAGCCGCGGGGAGGGAAACTATGGCTACACCTTC. Full variable domain (remainder filled in from reference TRBV7-3 and TRBJ1-2): GAGVSQTPSNKVTEKGKYVELRCDPISGHTALYWYRQSLGQGPEFLIYFQGTGAADDSGLPNDRFFAVRPEGSVSTLKIQRTERGDSAVYLCASRGEGNYGYTFGSGTRLTVV.

The chain uses TRBV28 and TRBJ2-5, with a tentative D call TRBD2 (6 bases). CDR1 is MDHEN, CDR2 SYDVKM, per germline. V was trimmed by 6 bases and J by 5 bases, leaving 16 bases between them. The CDR3 has 14 amino acids. The CDR3 sequence: CASRLQAGRETQYF. The CDR3 DNA sequence: TGTGCCAGCAGACTCCAGGCAGGGAGGGAGACCCAGTACTTC.

The chain joins TRBV6-1 to TRBJ1-1; D unclear. CDR1 is MNHNS and CDR2 is SASEGT in the germline V gene. V was trimmed by 2 bases and J by 11 bases, leaving 12 bases between them. This CDR3 spans 12 amino acids. CDR3 amino acids: CASSESWELAFF. Here the CDR3 DNA reads TGTGCCAGCAGTGAAAGCTGGGAGCTGGCTTTCTTT.

This sequence joins TRBV7-6 and TRBJ2-1, with D perhaps matching TRBD2 (5 bases). Germline loops: CDR1 SGHVS, CDR2 FNYEAQ. The V end lost 1 base, the J end lost 0 bases, and 13 bases lay between the germline ends. This CDR3 is 17 amino acids long. CDR3 amino acids: CASSLDFVGSSYNEQFF. The CDR3 DNA sequence: TGTGCCAGCAGCTTAGACTTCGTGGGGAGCTCCTACAATGAGCAGTTCTTC.

The chain combines TRBV28 with TRBJ2-3; 9 bases match TRBD2. This CDR3 has 16 amino acids. The germline V gene has CDR1 MDHEN and CDR2 SYDVKM. The V and J ends lost 3 bases and 0 bases, in that order; junction bases with no gene match: 4. The DNA for the CDR3 is TGTGCCAGCAGTTTGTTAGCGGGGGTTAGCACAGATACGCAGTATTTT. Its protein product is CASSLLAGVSTDTQYF.

V usage is TRBV28 and J usage is TRBJ2-2, with TRBD2 matching 8 bases. Germline V lookup: CDR1 MDHEN, CDR2 SYDVKM. CDR3 length equals 14 residues. The V gene end was trimmed by 8 bases and the J gene end by 7 bases; junction bases not matched to a gene: 9. The CDR3: CASSKRESSGELFF. CDR3 nucleotides: TGTGCCAGCTCTAAGCGGGAGTCGAGCGGGGAGCTGTTTTTT.

The chain is built from TRBV7-6 and TRBJ1-1; perhaps TRBD1 as D (6 bases). V lost 3 bases to trimming and J lost 0 bases, with 11 bases between them. The CDR3 has 15 amino acids. Per germline, CDR1 SGHVS and CDR2 FNYEAQ. CDR3 sequence reads: CASSLGAQMNTEAFF. For the CDR3, the DNA is TGTGCCAGCAGCTTGGGGGCACAGATGAACACTGAAGCTTTCTTT. Together with reference TRBV7-6 and TRBJ1-1, the CDR3 gives the full variable domain: GAGVSQSPRYKVTKRGQDVALRCDPISGHVSLYWYRQALGQGPEFLTYFNYEAQQDKSGLPNDRFSAERPEGSISTLTIQRTEQRDSAMYRCASSLGAQMNTEAFFGQGTRLTVV.

This clone came up a few times. An end of the junction does not agree with germline; a read error may underlie this. The CDR3 region is CASSLTPWDTQYF. The CDR3, as DNA: TGTGCTAGCAGCTTAACACCCTGGGATACGCAGTATTTT. The rearrangement links TRBV7-7 to TRBJ2-3; D remains ambiguous. The CDR3 extends over 13 amino acids. Germline-derived CDR1 and CDR2 are SSHAT and FNYEAQ (reference sequence).

The gene calls are TRBV10-3 and TRBJ2-5; possibly TRBD1 for D (5 bases). CDR3 length: 13 amino acids. The V gene lost 5 bases and the J gene lost 2 bases, with 9 bases spanning the gap. Germline V gene lookup returns CDR1 ENHRY and CDR2 SYGVKD. The CDR3 sequence is CAISKDMQETQYF. The CDR3 bases are TGTGCCATCAGTAAGGACATGCAAGAGACCCAGTACTTC.

This clone was seen just once. The same CDR3 also results from other DNA sequences found in this sample. The chain is built from TRBV5-1 and TRBJ1-2; D not resolved. The CDR3 spans 13 residues. Trimming pared 5 bases from V and 2 bases from J, leaving 10 bases between. Germline-derived CDR1 and CDR2 are SGHRS and YFSETQ. Here the CDR3 DNA reads TGCGCCAGCAGTCTCGAGGGCAACTATGGCTACACCTTC. Protein: CASSLEGNYGYTF. The variable domain in full, with the rest retrieved from reference TRBV5-1 and TRBJ1-2, is KAGVTQTPRYLIKTRGQQVTLSCSPISGHRSVSWYQQTPGQGLQFLFEYFSETQRNKGNFPGRFSGRQFSNSRSEMNVSTLELGDSALYLCASSLEGNYGYTFGSGTRLTVV.

The chain employs TRBV5-1 and TRBJ2-3, with D possibly TRBD2 on 7 matching bases. The CDR3 length is 15 residues. The germline V gene encodes CDR1 SGHRS and CDR2 YFSETQ. V gave up 2 bases and J gave up 5 bases, with 15 bases separating them. The DNA of the CDR3 is TGCGCCAGCAGCTTCGGACGGGGGGCGTTAGATACGCAGTATTTT. Its protein is CASSFGRGALDTQYF.

J is TRBJ2-1 and V is TRBV5-1; 8 bases are shared with TRBD1. CDR3 length: 16 amino acids. J lost 8 bases, V lost 5 bases, and 15 bases had no gene match. Per the germline V gene, CDR1 is SGHRS and CDR2 is YFSETQ. CDR3 amino acids: CASRLNLRQGFDEQFF. The CDR3 coding sequence is TGCGCCAGCAGACTTAACCTGAGACAGGGGTTCGATGAGCAGTTCTTC.

The chain uses TRBV6-1 and TRBJ1-1, with 9 bases matching TRBD1. The CDR3 runs to 14 residues. V was clipped by 9 bases and J by 4 bases; unmatched bases: 9. In germline, CDR1 is MNHNS, CDR2 SASEGT. The CDR3, as DNA: TGTGCCAGTACGGACAGGGGAAAAGGCACTGAAGCTTTCTTT. Encoded protein: CASTDRGKGTEAFF.

This clone showed up just a few times. Other nucleotide sequences in the sample specify the same CDR3. This sequence joins TRBV5-1 and TRBJ2-2, with TRBD1 identical over 8 bases. The CDR3 is 14 residues long. CDR1 SGHRS and CDR2 YFSETQ come from the germline V gene. Germline trimming cut 0 bases from V and 5 bases from J; bases unmatched to any gene: 0. The CDR3 is CASSLGQGTGELFF. The CDR3 coding sequence is TGCGCCAGCAGCTTGGGACAGGGGACCGGGGAGCTGTTTTTT.

The chain recombines TRBV9 with TRBJ1-4; D remains ambiguous. This CDR3 contains 16 residues. The V and J ends lost 2 bases and 3 bases respectively, with 14 bases between them. Germline CDR1 and CDR2: SGDLS and YYNGEE. CDR3 DNA: TGTGCCAGCAGCGTCTCGGGAACCCCTCCTAATGAAAAACTGTTTTTT. Its protein product is CASSVSGTPPNEKLFF. The full variable domain, its missing parts supplied by reference TRBV9 and TRBJ1-4, is DSGVTQTPKHLITATGQRVTLRCSPRSGDLSVYWYQQSLDQGLQFLIQYYNGEERAKGNILERFSAQQFPDLHSELNLSSLELGDSALYFCASSVSGTPPNEKLFFGSGTQLSVL.

The chain has TRBV5-1 and TRBJ2-7; no firm D call. Between the trimmed V and J ends, which lost 3 bases and 1 base, there was a span of 5 bases. The CDR3 has 12 residues. Germline V lookup: CDR1 SGHRS, CDR2 YFSETQ. Here the CDR3 reads CASSSPSYEQYF. In DNA, the CDR3 is TGCGCCAGCAGCTCCCCTTCCTACGAGCAGTACTTC.

This chain joins TRBV5-1 and TRBJ1-2; 10 bases fit TRBD1. J gave up 5 bases and V 0 bases, and 7 bases lay outside the gene matches. Germline V gene sequence: CDR1 SGHRS, CDR2 YFSETQ. This CDR3 contains 16 residues. The CDR3 region is CASSLGQGALGYGYTF. CDR3 nucleotide sequence: TGCGCCAGCAGCTTGGGACAGGGGGCGCTGGGATATGGCTACACCTTC.

The J gene is TRBJ2-1, the V gene TRBV28; TRBD2 matches at 7 bases. Losses at the gene ends were 4 bases for V and 8 bases for J; bases not matched to a gene: 11. The germline V gene has CDR1 MDHEN and CDR2 SYDVKM. The CDR3 spans 15 residues. The CDR3 here is CASSYPLGGSDEQFF. The CDR3 nucleotides read TGTGCCAGCAGTTACCCCCTTGGCGGGAGTGATGAGCAGTTCTTC.

V gene TRBV4-2 combines with J gene TRBJ1-6, with a weak D call TRBD1 (6 bases). The CDR3 has 17 residues. V gave up 3 bases and J gave up 5 bases, with 17 bases separating them. Germline-derived CDR1 and CDR2 are LGHNA and YNFKEQ. CDR3 loop: CASSHLAGELDNSPLHF. CDR3 nucleotide sequence: TGTGCCAGCAGCCACCTTGCAGGGGAATTGGATAATTCACCCCTCCACTTT.